This T cell receptor beta chain was captured by sequencing in a study of vaccination and CD4 T cells after COVID-19 (dated by TCRdb to the early 2020s). As for the study more broadly: The convalescent cohort included six males and four females, with two Hispanic individuals, seven Caucasians, two Asians and one multiracial person. Participants received two doses of either the Pfizer-BioNTech BNT162b2 vaccine (n=8) or the Moderna mRNA-1273 vaccine (n=2). Post-COVID blood samples from convalescent patients were collected a median of about 100 days after diagnosis, with a range of 35 to 161 days. The time from the second vaccine dose to post-vaccine blood sampling had a median of roughly 70 days and ranged from roughly 12 to 241 days. For stimulating the cultures, overlapping spike peptide pools were used, derived from SARS-CoV-2 as well as from the common cold coronaviruses HCoV-NL63, HCoV-OC43 and HCoV-229E. Control cultures used a CEFX viral epitope pool as positive control, an HIV-1 Nef peptide pool as negative control, or no peptide. In around nine COVID-19 convalescent patients and several infection-naive healthy vaccine recipients, the spike-specific CD4+ TCR repertoire before mRNA vaccination was compared with the repertoire after mRNA vaccination. Memory CD4+ T cell crossreactivity between SARS-CoV-2 and common cold coronavirus spike proteins was assessed at the TCR clonotype level in an earlier paper using these donors. General findings and caveats noted by the study authors: Nearly all vaccine-specific clones in convalescent patients (304 of 307) were mono-reactive for SARS-CoV-2 spike rather than cross-reactive with common cold coronaviruses. Only a relatively small number of convalescent patients were included in the study, and early timepoints following natural infection were not analyzed. Although the median number of SARS-CoV-2-reactive clonotypes went up from around 20 after infection to 30 to 45 after vaccination, the increase was not significant. Among the post-vaccine SARS-CoV-2-reactive clones in convalescent patients, a median approximately 86% showed up only after vaccination, which suggests vaccine-specific priming.

V is shortened by 4 bases, J by 0 bases, and the region joining them spans 10 bases. Taken from cysteine to phenylalanine, the CDR3 has 14 residues. The entry retains the CDR3 DNA only, 42 bases that are in frame from base 1. Sequences DFQATT (CDR1) and SNEGSKA (CDR2) are obtained from the germline V gene (reference sequence). The treatment or condition label, as the study defines it: approximately 9-day PBMC culture with coronavirus spike peptide pools or control peptides (ViraFEST assay). CD4+ T cells from unexposed donors were collected before the COVID-19 pandemic (2011-2018). The ViraFEST assay was used in the study, in which antigen-specific T cells were expanded with peptide pools and expanded clonotypes were subsequently identified by TCR sequencing. Each well held fewer than 2.5 million PBMCs cultured with roughly 10 ug/ml peptide pools in IMDM containing around 5.5% human AB serum and about 10 IU/ml IL-2. On days 3 and 7, half of the culture medium was replaced with fresh IL-2-containing medium. Once the cells had been in culture for approximately 10 days, the EasySep CD4+ T cell isolation kit was used to isolate CD4+ T cells by negative selection. As cell numbers permitted, CD4+ T cells from unexposed donors were tested for reactivity to SARS-CoV-2 S and N and to four common cold coronavirus spike pools. PBMCs were separated from whole blood using Ficoll-Paque Plus gradient centrifugation and then either used fresh or cryopreserved at -140C. Culture conditions were generally each tested in triplicate wells. Leukapheresis product for the unexposed donors was purchased commercially.

Receptors were amplified or captured by PCR. TCR sequencing of DNA from cultured CD4+ T cells used the Oncomine TCR Beta short-read assay at the Johns Hopkins FTIC core. Genomic DNA was extracted from the cultured CD4+ T cells with the QIAamp micro DNA kit. The Oncomine TCR Beta libraries from cultured CD4+ T cells were pooled using unique dual indexes and then sequenced on an Illumina iSeq 100. The authors' analysis ran thus. Non-productive sequences were removed, and CDR3s that did not start with C, did not end with F or W, or were shorter than 7 amino acids were discarded. Antigen-specific clonotypes were identified using the MANAFEST web application through comparison of peptide-stimulated wells with reference and other culture wells. To be called positive, a clone needed an FDR below 0.05, an odds ratio above 5, and a productive frequency above 0.1% in at least two of three replicate wells. Clonotypes that were significantly expanded in both SARS-CoV-2 spike wells and at least one common cold coronavirus spike condition were defined as cross-reactive. Levenshtein distances (stringdist) and unrooted phylogenetic trees (ape) in R version 3.6.1 were used to assess CDR3 homology. Using fastp trimming at Q25 and MiXCR clonotype assembly, TCRdb reanalyzed the public sequencing data and kept in-frame beta chains. Each entry is one CDR3 protein sequence, shown with its most common DNA and genes. The V and J calls follow TCRdb's processing rather than the paper's. The sample table records 8,000 or so distinct CDR3 sequences; roughly 40% of these occur just once. The biggest ten clones account for around 20% of the sample.

With regard to this clonotype: Its antigen has not been determined. It has no much larger one-base neighbor in the sample; base qualities were not kept.

The chain is assembled from TRBV20-1 and TRBJ2-1; TRBD2 could be the D gene, as 5 bases match. The sequence derives from a human donor in good health. Sample: CD4+ T cells from blood, cultured in vitro. The nucleotide sequence is TGCAGTGCTATAAGCGGAAGCTCCTACAATGAGCAGTTCTTC. It translates to CSAISGSSYNEQFF.